The rows below give T cell receptor beta chains drawn from one sample of a study of CD8 T cells in Susac syndrome. TCRdb reprocessed the immunoSEQ multiplex PCR reads via MiXCR and lists one record per CDR3 protein. Of approximately 80,000 distinct CDR3 sequences in the sample, approximately 93% were seen once. The sequenced sample was CD8+ T cells from PBMCs. These receptors originate from a human donor with Susac syndrome. Both conserved end residues are trimmed from each CDR3.

TRBJ2-2	TRBV7-2	ASSSRVGTGELF
TRBJ2-7	TRBV27	ASGQGSPYEQY
TRBJ2-7	TRBV27	ASSSLAGGSYEQY
TRBJ2-7	TRBV7-9	ASSFDLQGYEQY
TRBJ2-7	TRBV15	ATSRPGYEQY
TRBJ2-3	TRBV7-9	ASSPRQGAFVDTQY
TRBJ2-3	TRBV7-9	ASSSSFLTDTQY
TRBJ2-7	TRBV9	ASSSGDRPTYEQY
TRBJ2-7	TRBV12-3/TRBV12-4	ASSPDGATYEQY
TRBJ1-5	TRBV6-2/TRBV6-3	ASSYSGSNQPQH
TRBJ2-5	TRBV14	ASSPHWRVNQETQY
TRBJ2-7	TRBV6-1	ASSLRQGGGNEQY
TRBJ2-6	TRBV2	ASGGGSGANVLT
TRBJ2-7	TRBV9	ASSIGGFGEQY
TRBJ2-7	TRBV20-1	SARGLVGSYEQY
TRBJ2-5	TRBV9	ASSPPGLGETQY
TRBJ1-5	TRBV25-1	ASTGGEDQPQH
TRBJ2-2	TRBV10-3	ATDLGENTGELF
TRBJ1-6	TRBV30	AWSPEGRNSPLH
TRBJ1-4	TRBV29-1	SVARDLGPALGEKLF
TRBJ2-5	TRBV7-9	ASSPPRETQY
TRBJ2-7	TRBV7-9	ASSASGTPPYEQY
TRBJ1-1	TRBV3-1	ASSQKGGNTEAF
TRBJ2-1	TRBV9	ASSGGVAADEQF
TRBJ2-1	TRBV6-2/TRBV6-3	ASSYPDEQF
TRBJ2-5	TRBV7-2	ASSSGLGGAKTQY
TRBJ1-2	TRBV2	ASQGVPDYGYT
TRBJ2-1	TRBV15	ATSRDEGRGHNEQF
TRBJ1-5	TRBV18	ASSGELNQPQH
TRBJ1-1	TRBV5-1	ASGTPNEAF
TRBJ2-7	TRBV2	ASRSRDYHEQY
TRBJ2-3	TRBV19	ATQRAFTDTQY
TRBJ1-1	TRBV4-1	ASSQDRVNTEAF
TRBJ1-5	TRBV15	ATSTSGSGQPQH
TRBJ2-5	TRBV7-9	ASSSPLGQGPETQY
TRBJ1-1	TRBV5-1	ASSSAGRNTEAF
TRBJ2-2	TRBV4-1	ASSHRYTGELF
TRBJ2-7	TRBV12-3/TRBV12-4	ASSFSPEQY
TRBJ2-7	TRBV12-3/TRBV12-4	ASSLSRKAHEQY
TRBJ1-2	TRBV30	AWGKGANYGYT
TRBJ2-1	TRBV9	ASSTPPYNEQF
TRBJ2-1	TRBV20-1	SARAVHPTTGYNEQF
TRBJ2-3	TRBV28	ASSTSGGLHTDTQY
TRBJ1-2	TRBV7-9	ASSLGRNYGYT
TRBJ2-3	TRBV25-1	ASSARGAPGTRRDTQY
TRBJ1-5	TRBV7-6	ASSPGRGNQPQH
TRBJ1-6	TRBV6-2/TRBV6-3	ASISTKESNSPLH
TRBJ1-3	TRBV12-3/TRBV12-4	ASPSGHGSGNTIY
TRBJ2-5	TRBV2	ARKGEASQTQY
TRBJ1-6	TRBV28	ASSLWDKDSPLH
TRBJ2-5	TRBV12-3/TRBV12-4	ASSPDRQGPPETQY
TRBJ1-2	TRBV7-9	ASSAGTGGYGYT
TRBJ1-4	TRBV12-3/TRBV12-4	ASSDRGDEKLF